This T cell receptor (beta chain) was recovered during a study of blood T cells in healthy people across ages. General study points: Because sorting was not performed, PBMCs prevented conclusive naive versus antigen-experienced comparison. A greater number of naive CD4+ cells and higher diversity distinguished long-lived donors from aged donors.

V was clipped by 3 bases and J by 4 bases; unmatched bases: 9. The CDR3 is 16 residues long. The germline V gene has CDR1 MGHDK and CDR2 SYGVNS. Per sample, at least 6 micrograms of total RNA were extracted. There are a few counts of this clonotype. Its antigen remains unidentified. A second PCR, run for about 7 to 11 cycles, used a sample-barcoded 5' primer plus a J-beta primer mix. Carrying 12 random nucleotides, a template-switch adaptor labeled each individual cDNA molecule. TCRdb fed the 5' RACE reads into MiXCR, producing one record per CDR3 protein. The sample consists of about 900,000 distinct CDR3 sequences, around two thirds of them appearing once.

The chain employs TRBV25-1 and TRBJ1-1; 9 nucleotides align to TRBD1. Material for sequencing was blood. The origin of this receptor is a man aged 25 to 40 in good health. The CDR3 reads CASSEGDREVVTEAFF. Written as DNA, the CDR3 is TGTGCCAGCAGTGAGGGGGACAGGGAGGTGGTCACTGAAGCTTTCTTT.